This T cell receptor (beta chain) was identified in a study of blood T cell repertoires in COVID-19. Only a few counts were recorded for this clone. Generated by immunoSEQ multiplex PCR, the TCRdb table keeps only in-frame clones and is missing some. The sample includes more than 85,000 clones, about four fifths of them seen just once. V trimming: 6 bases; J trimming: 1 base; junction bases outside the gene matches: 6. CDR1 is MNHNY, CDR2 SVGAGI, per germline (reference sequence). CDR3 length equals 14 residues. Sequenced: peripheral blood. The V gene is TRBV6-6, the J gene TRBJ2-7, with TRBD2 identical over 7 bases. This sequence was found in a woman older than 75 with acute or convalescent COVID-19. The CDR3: CASSLTSASYEQYF. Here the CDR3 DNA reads TGTGCCAGCAGCCTCACTAGCGCTTCCTACGAGCAGTACTTC.